This T cell receptor beta chain was found in a study of regulatory T cells in long-lasting Graves disease. Study-level findings and limits: Possibly, accuracy suffered from the small sample size. Persistent disease was associated with favored TRBV28 usage and with favored use of TRBJ1-2 and TRBJ2-5.

Time point in this sample: newly diagnosed GD, antithyroid drugs for less than 3 months. Extracted PBMC RNA gave rise to the TCR library. Unmatched junction bases numbered 4, after V lost 4 bases and J lost 0 bases. The germline V gene has CDR1 MNHEY and CDR2 SMNVEV (reference sequence). The CDR3 length is 17 residues. Building of the TCR beta libraries involved iRepertoire HTBI primers and Arm-PCR of CDR3 regions. Per the authors' pipeline: Samples jointly harbored fewer than 65 TRBV and 14 to 15 TRBJ segments. TCRdb ran MiXCR on the multiplex PCR reads and lists one entry per CDR3 protein. Here the V and J calls rest on TCRdb's processing, not on the authors' analysis. The sample holds about 430,000 distinct CDR3 sequences, approximately 15% seen once. This clonotype was seen repeatedly, ten times or more. The antigen is unknown. The same sample was also used in a study of T cells in Graves' hyperthyroidism and ophthalmopathy. As that study records: Most expanded thyroid clonotypes above 0.001 also appeared in blood.

The sample here was peripheral blood mononuclear cells (PBMCs), taken at new diagnosis, from a patient treated with antithyroid drugs. The rearrangement links TRBV27 to TRBJ2-1, with TRBD2 matching 12 bases. The receptor was isolated from a woman between 40 and 50 years old with Graves disease. CDR3 amino acids: CASSSSLAGGSYNEQFF. In nucleotides, the CDR3 is TGTGCCAGCAGTTCGTCACTAGCGGGAGGCTCCTACAATGAGCAGTTCTTC.